A selection of T cell receptor beta chains follows, all from one sample in a study of PD-1 blockade in classical Hodgkin lymphoma. The repertoire was sequenced with immunoSEQ multiplex PCR; TCRdb's copy has only in-frame clones and lacks some. This sample yields about 64,000 clones, of which about 90% are seen a single time; 9% to 12% belongs to the top ten. The sample was peripheral blood mononuclear cells (PBMCs), taken before the fourth cycle of nivolumab. These receptors were collected from a human donor with classical Hodgkin lymphoma. Both conserved end residues are trimmed from each CDR3.

TRBV12-5,TRBJ2-7,ASGTSGPEQY
TRBV5-6,TRBJ2-1,ASNTVARPWNEQF
TRBV4-1,TRBJ1-1,ASSQDEAAF
TRBV7-8,TRBJ2-5,ASSPQGVETQY
TRBV19,TRBJ1-5,ASSRDSYSNQPQH
TRBV29-1,TRBJ1-1,SLAPGNTEAF
TRBV6-1,TRBJ2-7,ASSRGSYEQY
TRBV5-1,TRBJ2-7,ASRFFSQTTYEQY
TRBV28,TRBJ2-3,ASRFGGLGTDTQY
TRBV2,TRBJ1-6,ASSTPFSSYNSPLH
TRBV9,TRBJ2-5,ASSVDSGGDWQETQY
TRBV2,TRBJ1-3,ASRGGNRRGNTIY
TRBV6-5,TRBJ1-2,ASSNRARDYGYT
TRBV6-5,TRBJ1-1,ASSYLSGNTEAF
TRBV10-3,TRBJ2-5,AISGTGETQY
TRBV15,TRBJ2-1,ATSRAGSYNEQF
TRBV7-2,TRBJ2-5,ASSLGSQTQY
TRBV28,TRBJ1-2,ASSLRGGDHRYGYT
TRBV28,TRBJ2-7,ASRPGTGDEQY
TRBV28,TRBJ1-2,ASSFRGTGVGYT
TRBV19,TRBJ1-1,ASRGSLNGNAF
TRBV5-4,TRBJ1-1,ASSRHLGGPNTEAF
TRBV11-1,TRBJ1-6,ASSIRTGQSPLH
TRBV5-1,TRBJ1-5,ASSPGQGSPGGGNQPQH
TRBV5-8,TRBJ2-3,ASSSRTGLDTQY
TRBV9,TRBJ2-2,ASSGPGGLNTGELF
TRBV7-8,TRBJ1-2,ASSPKPGLQGENYGYT
TRBV6-1,TRBJ2-3,ASRGQLTQY
TRBV5-6,TRBJ1-1,ASSFLTRVPTIQGEAF
TRBV9,TRBJ2-3,ASSVERQADTQY
TRBV5-4,TRBJ1-4,ASSPDLSTNEKLF
TRBV15,TRBJ1-2,ATSRVPGQLPVHYGYT
TRBV6-5,TRBJ1-5,ASSYSDNQPQH
TRBV27,TRBJ2-7,ASSAMDRASYEQY
TRBV7-4,TRBJ1-6,ASSLGEGGNSPLH